These 2 T cell receptor beta chains originate from one sample sequenced in a study of blood T cell repertoires in COVID-19. Clones were sequenced by immunoSEQ multiplex PCR, and TCRdb holds only the in-frame ones, with some missing. The profile shows 77,000 or so clones, around nine tenths of them singletons. Input material: peripheral blood. The source is a middle-aged man with active COVID-19.

The J gene is TRBJ1-6, the V gene TRBV28; tentatively, D is TRBD1 (6 bases). V lost 5 bases and J 7 bases, leaving 12 bases between the germline ends. The germline V gene has CDR1 MDHEN and CDR2 SYDVKM. This CDR3 comprises 14 residues. The CDR3 coding sequence is TGTGCCAGCAGTCCAGGGGATCCGAATTCACCCCTCCACTTT. Protein product: CASSPGDPNSPLHF.

This clone was found a few times. The V gene is TRBV6-1, the J gene TRBJ2-7, with 8 bases matching TRBD2. Germline-derived CDR1 and CDR2 are MNHNS and SASEGT. The V gene end was trimmed by 2 bases and the J gene end by 5 bases; junction bases not matched to a gene: 8. The CDR3 loop spans 15 amino acids. CDR3 nucleotides: TGTGCCAGCAGTGAATCAGGTAGCGGGGCGGACGAGCAGTACTTC. Translated: CASSESGSGADEQYF.